The 26 T cell receptor beta chains presented below share a single source sample, sequenced in a study of OX40 agonist ivuxolimab in advanced cancers. Clones were read by immunoSEQ multiplex PCR, and TCRdb kept only the in-frame ones, dropping some. The sample includes roughly 61,000 clones, roughly four fifths of them seen just once. The material was CD4+ or CD8+ T cells sorted from blood, obtained in a trial of the OX40 agonist ivuxolimab. These receptors were taken from an adult with an advanced solid tumor such as melanoma, head and neck, liver or kidney cancer.

This clone has more than one count but fewer than ten. The chain recombines TRBV7-9 with TRBJ2-7; 7 nucleotides line up with TRBD2. The V and J ends lost 6 bases and 2 bases, in that order; junction bases with no gene match: 7. This CDR3 region has 14 residues. Germline V gene sequence: CDR1 SEHNR, CDR2 FQNEAQ (reference sequence). The CDR3 region has the DNA TGTGCCAGCAGTCTCAGCGGGGCGCCCTACGAGCAGTACTTC. Protein: CASSLSGAPYEQYF. The complete variable domain, with remaining parts taken from reference TRBV7-9 and TRBJ2-7, reads DTGVSQNPRHKITKRGQNVTFRCDPISEHNRLYWYRQTLGQGPEFLTYFQNEAQLEKSRLLSDRFSAERPKGSFSTLEIQRTEQGDSAMYLCASSLSGAPYEQYFGPGTRLTVT.

The gene calls are TRBV6-5 and TRBJ2-1; D is perhaps TRBD1 or TRBD2 (6 bases each). This CDR3 has 15 residues. V shed 3 bases and J shed 9 bases, with 18 bases lying between them. Germline-derived CDR1 and CDR2 are MNHEY and SVGAGI. The CDR3 here is CASSYLGGLFSEQFF. Written as DNA, the CDR3 is TGTGCCAGCAGTTATTTAGGGGGGCTCTTCTCTGAGCAGTTCTTC.

This clone was seen a few times. The rearrangement uses TRBV9 and TRBJ2-1; D may be TRBD1 or TRBD2 (6 bases each). V lost 3 bases to trimming and J lost 2 bases, with 15 bases between them. CDR1 SGDLS and CDR2 YYNGEE come from the germline V gene. The CDR3 runs 16 residues. The CDR3 region has the DNA TGTGCCAGCAGCGCGGGGGCGGATGTCACCTACAATGAGCAGTTCTTC. Amino acid sequence: CASSAGADVTYNEQFF.

This chain uses TRBV11-2 with TRBJ1-1, with D unresolved. There are 15 residues in the CDR3. Per germline, CDR1 SGHAT and CDR2 FQNNGV. Trimming removed 3 bases at V and 1 base at J, with 12 bases between. DNA for the CDR3: TGTGCCAGCAGCTTCGAGGGTCCTCGGAACACTGAAGCTTTCTTT. It specifies CASSFEGPRNTEAFF.

CDR3 bases: TGTGCCAGCAGCTTCAGGGGGGGCAACACTGAAGCTTTCTTT. Its translation is CASSFRGGNTEAFF. The V call is TRBV5-4, the J call TRBJ1-1; TRBD1 matches at 7 bases. The V gene's germline CDR1 is SGHNT and CDR2 YYREEE (reference sequence). V dropped 2 bases and J dropped 2; count of bases not matched to a gene: 3. CDR3 length: 14 amino acids.

This chain connects TRBV11-3 to TRBJ2-7; D ambiguous. The V end was cut by 1 base, the J end by 5 bases, with 6 bases between. The CDR3 contains 12 residues. Germline V gene data show CDR1 as SGHNT and CDR2 as YENEEA. The CDR3 region has the DNA TGTGCCAGCAGCTTAGGACCAGACGAGCAGTACTTC. Translating gives CASSLGPDEQYF.

The rearrangement joins TRBV2 to TRBJ2-7; 8 bases map to TRBD2. J was trimmed by 1 base and V by 4 bases; bases with no gene match: 9. Germline CDR1 reads SNHLY; CDR2 reads FYNNEI. The CDR3 runs 16 residues. As DNA, the CDR3 is TGTGCCAGCAGTGGGGGCGCGCGGGGGGCTTCCTACGAGCAGTACTTC. It yields the protein CASSGGARGASYEQYF.

V is TRBV29-1 and J is TRBJ1-3; TRBD1 matches at 7 bases. The CDR3 is 13 residues long. Germline CDR1 SQVTM, CDR2 ANQGSEA. Unmatched junction bases numbered 3, after V lost 7 bases and J lost 0 bases. CDR3: CSAGQASGNTIYF. CDR3 nucleotides: TGCAGCGCCGGACAGGCCTCTGGAAACACCATATATTTT. Combining the CDR3 with reference TRBV29-1 and TRBJ1-3 gives the whole variable domain SAVISQKPSRDICQRGTSLTIQCQVDSQVTMMFWYRQQPGQSLTLIATANQGSEATYESGFVIDKFPISRPNLTFSTLTVSNMSPEDSSIYLCSAGQASGNTIYFGEGSWLTVV.

This clone was observed at least ten times. The V gene is TRBV13, the J gene TRBJ2-1; 15 bases align to TRBD2. V trimming: 9 bases; J trimming: 7 bases; junction bases outside the gene matches: 10. The germline CDR1 and CDR2 sequences are PRHDT and FYEKMQ (reference sequence). The CDR3 is 16 residues long. The CDR3 spells CASQGGTSGGWNEQFF. The CDR3 nucleotides read TGTGCCAGTCAAGGAGGGACTAGCGGGGGGTGGAATGAGCAGTTCTTC. Full variable domain (missing parts from reference TRBV13 and TRBJ2-1): AAGVIQSPRHLIKEKRETATLKCYPIPRHDTVYWYQQGPGQDPQFLISFYEKMQSDKGSIPDRFSAQQFSDYHSELNMSSLELGDSALYFCASQGGTSGGWNEQFFGPGTRLTVL.

J is TRBJ2-1 and V is TRBV5-4; D is possibly TRBD1 or TRBD2 (6 bases each). V lost 0 bases to trimming and J lost 10 bases, with 17 bases between them. CDR1 SGHNT and CDR2 YYREEE come from the germline V gene (reference sequence). This CDR3 has 15 amino acids. In DNA form, the CDR3 reads TGTGCCAGCAGCTTGGCTGGGAGGATGAGGGGGGAGCAGTTCTTC. Encoded protein: CASSLAGRMRGEQFF.

The rearrangement joins TRBV7-2 to TRBJ1-1; D is uncertain. Germline V gene lookup returns CDR1 SGHTA and CDR2 FQGNSA. The V end was cut by 3 bases, the J end by 10 bases, with 21 bases between. This CDR3 is 15 amino acids long. Here the CDR3 DNA reads TGTGCCAGCAGCTTGGGAGTTGGAGGTGCAATCTTAGCTTTCTTT. The encoded protein is CASSLGVGGAILAFF.

V usage is TRBV6-4 and J usage is TRBJ1-2, with 8 bases fitting TRBD1. V lost 3 bases to trimming and J lost 8 bases; unmatched junction nucleotides: 11. Looked up from germline, CDR1 is MRHNA and CDR2 is SNTAGT. The CDR3 extends over 15 amino acids. CDR3 region: CASSESDRARVGYTF. The CDR3, as DNA: TGTGCCAGCAGTGAATCGGACAGGGCCCGAGTCGGCTACACCTTC.

V is TRBV6-6 and J is TRBJ2-5; possible D gene TRBD2, 5 bases. Trimming removed 4 bases from V and 2 bases from J, with 8 bases in between. The CDR3 is 13 residues long. Germline V gene data show CDR1 as MNHNY and CDR2 as SVGAGI (reference sequence). The CDR3 bases are TGTGCCAGCAGTTCGGACTGGCAAGAGACCCAGTACTTC. This codes for CASSSDWQETQYF.

The genes are TRBV2 and TRBJ1-5; D is unresolved. V was trimmed by 5 bases and J by 3 bases, leaving 11 bases between them. The CDR3 length is 14 residues. CDR1 SNHLY and CDR2 FYNNEI come from the germline V gene. DNA for the CDR3: TGTGCCAGCAGTCCCTATGGAAACAATCAGCCCCAGCATTTT. This encodes CASSPYGNNQPQHF.

The J gene is TRBJ1-4, the V gene TRBV6-5; no clear D gene. The ends were cut back, 5 bases at V and 7 bases at J, with 8 bases in the middle. Germline V gene sequence: CDR1 MNHEY, CDR2 SVGAGI. The CDR3 covers 12 residues. CDR3 residues: CASSPSSEKLFF. Here the CDR3 DNA reads TGTGCCAGCAGTCCCTCTAGTGAAAAACTGTTTTTT.

The CDR3 spells CASSVFPGHSYEQYF. The DNA of the CDR3 is TGTGCCAGCAGCGTATTTCCGGGCCATTCCTACGAGCAGTACTTC. J is TRBJ2-7 and V is TRBV9; D is undetermined. Germline V lookup: CDR1 SGDLS, CDR2 YYNGEE. V shed 1 base and J shed 1 base, with 12 bases lying between them. The CDR3 covers 15 residues.

The V gene is TRBV19, the J gene TRBJ1-3; D remains unclear. The germline V gene has CDR1 LNHDA and CDR2 SQIVND (reference sequence). Between the trimmed V and J ends, which lost 3 bases and 4 bases, there was a span of 13 bases. The CDR3 loop spans 15 amino acids. In DNA, the CDR3 is TGTGCCAGTAGTATCGGAGGGAGTAACGGAAACACCATATATTTT. It specifies CASSIGGSNGNTIYF.

The chain couples TRBV29-1 to TRBJ2-6, with 9 bases identical to TRBD1. The V gene's germline CDR1 is SQVTM and CDR2 ANQGSEA. This CDR3 is built from 16 residues. Losses at the gene ends were 4 bases for V and 1 base for J; bases not matched to a gene: 5. The CDR3 reads CSVGGTGPSGANVLTF. DNA of the CDR3: TGCAGCGTTGGGGGGACAGGGCCTTCTGGGGCCAACGTCCTGACTTTC. The variable domain in full, with the rest retrieved from reference TRBV29-1 and TRBJ2-6, is SAVISQKPSRDICQRGTSLTIQCQVDSQVTMMFWYRQQPGQSLTLIATANQGSEATYESGFVIDKFPISRPNLTFSTLTVSNMSPEDSSIYLCSVGGTGPSGANVLTFGAGSRLTVL.

This chain links TRBV2 with TRBJ2-7; D not resolved. The CDR3 length is 12 residues. Germline loops: CDR1 SNHLY, CDR2 FYNNEI. V gave up 1 base and J gave up 3 bases, with 4 bases separating them. The CDR3 DNA reads as TGTGCCAGCAGTGAAGGATACTACGAGCAGTACTTC. As protein: CASSEGYYEQYF.

This sequence joins TRBV11-3 and TRBJ2-5; D unresolved. There are 14 residues in the CDR3. V lost 0 bases, J lost 1 base, and 6 bases lay in between. The germline CDR1 and CDR2 sequences are SGHNT and YENEEA. Here the CDR3 reads CASSLDGSQETQYF. CDR3 nucleotide sequence: TGTGCCAGCAGCTTAGATGGATCCCAAGAGACCCAGTACTTC.

The chain joins TRBV5-1 to TRBJ2-2; TRBD2 aligns across 15 bases. The junction had 6 bases not matched to a gene; V was cut back by 3 bases and J by 6 bases. The CDR3 loop spans 17 amino acids. CDR1 and CDR2 from the germline V gene are SGHRS and YFSETQ. The CDR3 here is CASSSRTSGGEAGELFF. CDR3 bases: TGCGCCAGCAGCTCCCGGACTAGCGGGGGGGAGGCCGGGGAGCTGTTTTTT.

The chain joins TRBV18 to TRBJ1-1; D not resolved. V dropped 1 base and J dropped 3 bases, with 12 bases sitting between them. The CDR3 consists of 15 residues. Germline V gene lookup returns CDR1 KGHSH and CDR2 LQKENI. The CDR3 DNA is TGTGCCAGCTCACCACAGGGTAATACTGACACTGAAGCTTTCTTT. Protein sequence: CASSPQGNTDTEAFF.

The V gene is TRBV5-1, the J gene TRBJ2-3; D is ambiguous. The V end lost 0 bases, the J end lost 2 bases, and 10 bases lay between the germline ends. CDR1 and CDR2 (germline): SGHRS, YFSETQ. The CDR3 runs 15 residues. The CDR3 nucleotides read TGCGCCAGCAGCTTGGGGGTGGCTACCACAGATACGCAGTATTTT. It encodes CASSLGVATTDTQYF. Variable domain in full (rest from reference TRBV5-1 and TRBJ2-3): KAGVTQTPRYLIKTRGQQVTLSCSPISGHRSVSWYQQTPGQGLQFLFEYFSETQRNKGNFPGRFSGRQFSNSRSEMNVSTLELGDSALYLCASSLGVATTDTQYFGPGTRLTVL.

V usage is TRBV9 and J usage is TRBJ1-2, with D hard to call. V lost 0 bases, J lost 6 bases, and 12 bases lay in between. Germline V gives CDR1 SGDLS, CDR2 YYNGEE. The CDR3 is 14 amino acids. CDR3 sequence: CASSVVNLENGYTF. The DNA for the CDR3 is TGTGCCAGCAGCGTAGTAAATCTGGAAAATGGCTACACCTTC.

This sequence joins TRBV2 and TRBJ2-1, with unresolved D. Germline V CDR1 and CDR2: SNHLY, FYNNEI. V lost 7 bases and J lost 4, with 14 bases in between. The CDR3 contains 14 residues. The CDR3 DNA sequence: TGTGCCAGCATAGGCGATATCCCTTACAATGAGCAGTTCTTC. It codes for CASIGDIPYNEQFF. Drawing the rest from reference TRBV2 and TRBJ2-1, the complete variable domain is EPEVTQTPSHQVTQMGQEVILRCVPISNHLYFYWYRQILGQKVEFLVSFYNNEISEKSEIFDDQFSVERPDGSNFTLKIRSTKLEDSAMYFCASIGDIPYNEQFFGPGTRLTVL.

J is TRBJ1-5 and V is TRBV18; 9 nucleotides agree with TRBD1. J gave up 3 bases and V 3 bases, and 6 bases lay outside the gene matches. From germline, CDR1 is KGHSH and CDR2 LQKENI. The length of the CDR3 is 16 residues. The CDR3 nucleotides read TGTGCCAGCTCACCTCCGGGACAGGGCAACAATCAGCCCCAGCATTTT. It yields the protein CASSPPGQGNNQPQHF.